This TCR beta chain appears in the sequencing data of a study of T-cell reconstitution after alpha-beta-depleted transplantation in children. Study results and caveats: Diversity and T-cell counts at one year after transplant derived mostly from new T cells. High day-60 TCRbeta diversity in some patients came from surviving recipient T cells and thymic progenitors. Reports say that about two months after transplant, the alpha-beta T cells came out of several hundred graft clones that had expanded.

In this sample, this clonotype turned up many times. Its antigen is unidentified. TCRbeta library preparation incorporated unique molecular identifiers. TCRdb recomputed calls from the PCR reads with MiXCR, one row per CDR3 protein. The sample shows some 200,000 distinct CDR3 sequences, roughly 7.1% of them seen only once. This clonotype originated in a boy aged 2-9 years with acute lymphoblastic leukemia, due to receive a stem cell transplant. Material: PBMCs, obtained before TCRalphabeta/CD19-depleted stem cell transplant.

The CDR3 here is CASSELQGQGYTF. The CDR3, as DNA: TGTGCCAGCAGCGAATTGCAGGGGCAAGGCTACACCTTC. The gene calls are TRBV7-9 and TRBJ1-2, with TRBD1 as a possible D gene (6 bases). Germline V CDR1 and CDR2: SEHNR, FQNEAQ (reference sequence). Between the trimmed V and J ends, which lost 5 bases and 8 bases, there was a span of 15 bases. CDR3 length: 13 residues.